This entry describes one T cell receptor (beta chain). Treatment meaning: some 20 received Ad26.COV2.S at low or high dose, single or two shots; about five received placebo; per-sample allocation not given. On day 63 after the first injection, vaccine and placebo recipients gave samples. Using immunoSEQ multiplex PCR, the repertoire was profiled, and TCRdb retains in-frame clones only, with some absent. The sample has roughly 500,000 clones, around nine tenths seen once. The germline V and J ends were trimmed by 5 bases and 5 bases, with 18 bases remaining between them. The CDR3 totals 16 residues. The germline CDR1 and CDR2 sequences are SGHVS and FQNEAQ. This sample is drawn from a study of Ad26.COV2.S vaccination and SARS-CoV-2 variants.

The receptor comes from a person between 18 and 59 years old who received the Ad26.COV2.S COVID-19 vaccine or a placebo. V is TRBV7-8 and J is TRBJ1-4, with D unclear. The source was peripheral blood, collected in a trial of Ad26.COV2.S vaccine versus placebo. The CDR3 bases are TGTGCCAGCAGCCCAGCAGGTGGCATAGGGAATGAAAAACTGTTTTTT. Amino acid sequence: CASSPAGGIGNEKLFF. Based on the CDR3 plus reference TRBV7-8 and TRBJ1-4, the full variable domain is GAGVSQSPRYKVAKRGQDVALRCDPISGHVSLFWYQQALGQGPEFLTYFQNEAQLDKSGLPSDRFFAERPEGSVSTLKIQRTQQEDSAVYLCASSPAGGIGNEKLFFGSGTQLSVL.